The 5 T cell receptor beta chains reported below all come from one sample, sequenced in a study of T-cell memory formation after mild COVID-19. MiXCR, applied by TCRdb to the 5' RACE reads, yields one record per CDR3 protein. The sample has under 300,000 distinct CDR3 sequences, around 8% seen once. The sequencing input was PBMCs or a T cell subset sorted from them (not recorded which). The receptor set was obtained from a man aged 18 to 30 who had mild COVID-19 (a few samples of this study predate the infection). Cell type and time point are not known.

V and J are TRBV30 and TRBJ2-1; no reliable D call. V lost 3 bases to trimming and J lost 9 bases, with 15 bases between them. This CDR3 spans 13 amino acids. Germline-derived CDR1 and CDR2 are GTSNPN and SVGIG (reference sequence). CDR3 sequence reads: CAWSPRTSVEQFF. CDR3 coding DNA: TGTGCCTGGAGCCCACGGACCTCCGTTGAGCAGTTCTTC. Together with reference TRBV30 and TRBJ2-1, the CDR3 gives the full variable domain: SQTIHQWPATLVQPVGSPLSLECTVEGTSNPNLYWYRQAAGRGLQLLFYSVGIGQISSEVPQNLSASRPQDRQFILSSKKLLLSDSGFYLCAWSPRTSVEQFFGPGTRLTVL.

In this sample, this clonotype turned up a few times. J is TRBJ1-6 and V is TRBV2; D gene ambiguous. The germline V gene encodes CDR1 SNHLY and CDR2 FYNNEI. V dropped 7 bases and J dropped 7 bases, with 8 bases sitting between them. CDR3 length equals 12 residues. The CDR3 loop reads CASNQENSPLHF. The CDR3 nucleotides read TGTGCCAGCAACCAAGAGAATTCACCCCTCCACTTT.

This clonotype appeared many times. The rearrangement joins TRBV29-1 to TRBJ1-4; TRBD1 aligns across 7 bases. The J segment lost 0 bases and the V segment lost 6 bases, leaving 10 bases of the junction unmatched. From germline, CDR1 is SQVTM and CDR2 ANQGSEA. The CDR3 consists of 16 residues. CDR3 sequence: CSVSGTEDATNEKLFF. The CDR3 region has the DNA TGCAGCGTCTCCGGGACAGAGGACGCAACTAATGAAAAACTGTTTTTT.

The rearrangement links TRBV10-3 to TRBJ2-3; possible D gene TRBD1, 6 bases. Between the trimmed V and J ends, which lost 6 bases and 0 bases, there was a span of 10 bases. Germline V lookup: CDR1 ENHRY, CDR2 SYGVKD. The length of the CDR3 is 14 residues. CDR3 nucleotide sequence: TGTGCCATCAGGGACAGCACTAGCACAGATACGCAGTATTTT. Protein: CAIRDSTSTDTQYF.

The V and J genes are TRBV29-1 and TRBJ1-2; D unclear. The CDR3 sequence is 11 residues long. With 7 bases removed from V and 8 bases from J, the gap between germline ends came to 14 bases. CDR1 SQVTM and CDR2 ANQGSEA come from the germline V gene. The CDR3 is CSAARDRGYTF. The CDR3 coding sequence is TGCAGCGCCGCCCGGGATCGAGGCTACACCTTC.